The next 20 T cell receptor beta chains were all read from a single sample in a study of blood T cell repertoires in COVID-19. Method: immunoSEQ multiplex PCR; TCRdb's copy keeps in-frame clones and lacks some. Of 120,000 to 150,000 clones in the sample, roughly 90% were seen once. Sequencing input: peripheral blood. These receptors came from a man aged 45 to 65 with active or convalescent COVID-19.

V usage is TRBV19 and J usage is TRBJ2-2; TRBD2 matches 7 bases. The V gene end was trimmed by 2 bases and the J gene end by 17 bases; junction bases not matched to a gene: 8. The CDR3 sequence is 12 residues long. Germline CDR1 is LNHDA and CDR2 is SQIVND (reference sequence). The CDR3 region is CASSIRGDLLFF. In nucleotides, the CDR3 is TGTGCCAGTAGTATACGGGGGGACTTGCTTTTTTTT.

V is TRBV7-8 and J is TRBJ2-1, with D possibly matching TRBD2 (5 bases). The germline CDR1 and CDR2 sequences are SGHVS and FQNEAQ. The V and J ends lost 6 bases and 0 bases respectively, with 9 bases between them. The CDR3 covers 14 residues. Here the CDR3 reads CASRMGSSYNEQFF. CDR3 DNA sequence: TGTGCCAGCAGGATGGGGAGCTCCTACAATGAGCAGTTCTTC. The full variable domain, in which reference TRBV7-8 and TRBJ2-1 provide the parts outside the CDR3, is GAGVSQSPRYKVAKRGQDVALRCDPISGHVSLFWYQQALGQGPEFLTYFQNEAQLDKSGLPSDRFFAERPEGSVSTLKIQRTQQEDSAVYLCASRMGSSYNEQFFGPGTRLTVL.

The chain has TRBV3-1 (or the pseudogene TRBV3-2) and TRBJ2-4; 10 bases are a match to TRBD2. Germline CDR1 and CDR2: LGHDT and YNNKEL (reference sequence). The V and J ends lost 0 bases and 4 bases, in that order; junction bases with no gene match: 9. This CDR3 has 18 residues. The CDR3 DNA reads TGTGCCAGCAGCCAAGATATTAAGATGGGACTAGCGAAAAACATTCAGTACTTC. Amino acids: CASSQDIKMGLAKNIQYF.

This clone has just one count. The rearrangement links TRBV7-9 to TRBJ2-7, with unresolved D. The germline gives CDR1 SEHNR, CDR2 FQNEAQ (reference sequence). Trimming took off 2 bases at V and 6 bases at J, with 8 bases between the two ends. CDR3 size: 12 residues. The CDR3 bases are TGTGCCAGCAGCTTAAGTGAGTCCGAGCAGTACTTC. Translating gives CASSLSESEQYF.

The chain carries TRBV3-1 (or the pseudogene TRBV3-2) and TRBJ2-7, with TRBD1 as a possible D gene (6 bases). Germline-derived CDR1 and CDR2 are LGHDT and YNNKEL (reference sequence). This CDR3 has 15 amino acids. The germline V and J ends were trimmed by 0 bases and 4 bases, with 13 bases remaining between them. CDR3 nucleotides: TGTGCCAGCAGCCAAGACTTCAACAGGGTGTACGAGCAGTACTTC. It codes for CASSQDFNRVYEQYF.

This sequence joins TRBV7-3 and TRBJ2-5, with 10 bases matching TRBD1. CDR1 is SGHTA, CDR2 FQGTGA, per germline. This CDR3 is built from 18 residues. J gave up 6 bases and V 2 bases, and 15 bases lay outside the gene matches. DNA for the CDR3: TGTGCCAGCAGCTTAGCCCTCCCCGACAGGGGGCGGCTGAAGACCCAGTACTTC. Translating it yields CASSLALPDRGRLKTQYF.

The genes are TRBV19 and TRBJ2-7; 8 bases map to TRBD2. The germline V gene encodes CDR1 LNHDA and CDR2 SQIVND (reference sequence). V lost 0 bases and J lost 1; bases outside the gene matches: 11. This CDR3 is built from 18 residues. CDR3 DNA sequence: TGTGCCAGTAGTATAGATCCCCGTACTAGCGGCGGTTCCTACGAGCAGTACTTC. This gives the protein CASSIDPRTSGGSYEQYF. The whole variable domain, filled in from reference TRBV19 and TRBJ2-7, reads DGGITQSPKYLFRKEGQNVTLSCEQNLNHDAMYWYRQDPGQGLRLIYYSQIVNDFQKGDIAEGYSVSREKKESFPLTVTSAQKNPTAFYLCASSIDPRTSGGSYEQYFGPGTRLTVT.

The chain joins TRBV5-6 to TRBJ2-6; the match to TRBD2 covers 15 bases. CDR1 and CDR2 (germline): SGHDT, YYEEEE. There are 19 residues in the CDR3. V gave up 3 bases and J gave up 2 bases; unmatched junction bases: 6. The chain's CDR3 is CASSYGGLAGGAGANVLTF. CDR3 nucleotides: TGTGCCAGCAGCTATGGTGGACTAGCGGGAGGGGCTGGGGCCAACGTCCTGACTTTC. The whole variable domain, filled in from reference TRBV5-6 and TRBJ2-6, reads DAGVTQSPTHLIKTRGQQVTLRCSPKSGHDTVSWYQQALGQGPQFIFQYYEEEERQRGNFPDRFSGHQFPNYSSELNVNALLLGDSALYLCASSYGGLAGGAGANVLTFGAGSRLTVL.

V and J are TRBV24-1 and TRBJ1-1, with D hard to call. The V gene's germline CDR1 is KGHDR and CDR2 SFDVKD. V gave up 1 base and J gave up 1 base, with 3 bases separating them. The CDR3 contains 13 residues. CDR3 in amino acids: CATSDFKNTEAFF. As DNA, the CDR3 is TGTGCCACCAGTGATTTCAAGAACACTGAAGCTTTCTTT.

The chain recombines TRBV6-5 with TRBJ2-7; unclear D gene. The CDR3 sequence is 14 residues long. Trimming removed 4 bases from V and 3 bases from J, with 13 bases in between. Germline V lookup: CDR1 MNHEY, CDR2 SVGAGI. The CDR3 nucleotides are TGTGCCAGCAGTTCGACACCGGTAGACTACGAGCAGTACTTC. It yields the protein CASSSTPVDYEQYF.

The chain joins TRBV5-1 to TRBJ2-1; 9 bases line up with TRBD2. Losses at the gene ends were 4 bases for V and 6 bases for J; bases not matched to a gene: 8. The germline V gene encodes CDR1 SGHRS and CDR2 YFSETQ. The CDR3 extends over 15 amino acids. CDR3: CASSPGLAEVNEQFF. CDR3 coding DNA: TGCGCCAGCAGCCCGGGACTAGCTGAAGTCAATGAGCAGTTCTTC.

The chain links TRBV5-1 to TRBJ2-3; 8 bases agree with TRBD1. The CDR3 length is 14 residues. Trimming removed 6 bases from V and 4 bases from J; junction bases left unmatched: 7. The germline gives CDR1 SGHRS, CDR2 YFSETQ. CDR3 protein: CASKRTGKSDTQYF. The CDR3 DNA is TGCGCCAGCAAGCGGACAGGGAAATCAGATACGCAGTATTTT.

The chain carries TRBV11-2 and TRBJ2-7; TRBD2 aligns across 15 bases. CDR1 and CDR2 (germline): SGHAT, FQNNGV. The CDR3 is 19 amino acids. The V and J ends lost 1 base and 0 bases, in that order; junction bases with no gene match: 7. This CDR3 reads CASSLAGTSGRSFSYEQYF. The CDR3 nucleotides are TGTGCCAGCAGCTTAGCCGGGACTAGCGGGAGGAGTTTCTCCTACGAGCAGTACTTC.

The V and J genes are TRBV4-2 and TRBJ2-7; tentative D call: TRBD2 (5 bases). Trimming stripped 4 bases from V and 6 bases from J, with 10 bases between. Germline loops: CDR1 LGHNA, CDR2 YNFKEQ. The CDR3 has 12 amino acids. CDR3 amino acids: CASSLTEGEQYF. DNA for the CDR3: TGTGCCAGCAGCCTCACAGAGGGCGAGCAGTACTTC.

V usage is TRBV3-1 (or the pseudogene TRBV3-2) and J usage is TRBJ2-2; 8 bases align to TRBD2. V dropped 0 bases and J dropped 1; count of bases not matched to a gene: 10. Germline-derived CDR1 and CDR2 are LGHDT and YNNKEL (reference sequence). This CDR3 spans 19 amino acids. The CDR3 DNA follows: TGTGCCAGCAGCCAAGAAATTCCCTTAGCGGGACAGAACACCGGGGAGCTGTTTTTT. Amino acid sequence: CASSQEIPLAGQNTGELFF.

The V and J genes are TRBV5-1 and TRBJ2-7; the match to TRBD1 covers 9 bases. J gave up 7 bases and V 0 bases, and 5 bases lay outside the gene matches. The CDR3 has 14 amino acids. Germline V CDR1 and CDR2: SGHRS, YFSETQ. The CDR3: CASSLGTGAGEQYF. The CDR3 coding sequence is TGCGCCAGCAGCTTGGGGACAGGGGCCGGGGAGCAGTACTTC.

The chain links TRBV4-2 to TRBJ1-1; 10 bases agree with TRBD1. The CDR3 is 18 residues long. V lost 3 bases to trimming and J lost 4 bases; unmatched junction nucleotides: 14. Looked up from germline, CDR1 is LGHNA and CDR2 is YNFKEQ. CDR3 sequence: CASSHSALNGDRGTEAFF. CDR3 nucleotides: TGTGCCAGCAGCCACTCTGCCCTCAACGGGGACAGGGGCACTGAAGCTTTCTTT.

This clone was seen once. The chain joins TRBV2 to TRBJ2-5; tentatively, D is TRBD1 (6 bases). This CDR3 has 14 amino acids. Looked up from germline, CDR1 is SNHLY and CDR2 is FYNNEI. With 5 bases removed from V and 0 bases from J, the gap between germline ends came to 10 bases. The CDR3 loop is CASSSDRNQETQYF. For the CDR3, the DNA is TGTGCCAGCAGTTCAGACAGGAACCAAGAGACCCAGTACTTC.

Regarding this clone: This specimen includes other DNA sequences encoding the same CDR3. The rearrangement uses TRBV27 and TRBJ1-5; perhaps TRBD1 as D (5 bases). With 5 bases removed from V and 6 bases from J, the gap between germline ends came to 8 bases. Germline CDR1 reads MNHEY; CDR2 reads SMNVEV (reference sequence). The length of the CDR3 is 12 residues. CDR3 sequence (DNA): TGTGCCAGCAGTCCGCAGGGTCAGCCCCAGCATTTT. It codes for CASSPQGQPQHF.

The V gene is TRBV25-1, the J gene TRBJ2-5, with 11 bases lining up with TRBD1. CDR1 and CDR2 (germline): MGHDK, SYGVNS. V trimming: 7 bases; J trimming: 4 bases; junction bases outside the gene matches: 8. This CDR3 comprises 15 residues. CDR3 sequence: CASTLGQGVGETQYF. The DNA of the CDR3 is TGTGCCAGCACCCTGGGACAGGGGGTCGGAGAGACCCAGTACTTC.